This TCR beta chain was captured by sequencing in a study of CD8+ T cells in alopecia areata. The CDR3 sequence is 14 residues long. Germline CDR1 reads MNHNY; CDR2 reads SVGAGI (reference sequence). RNA was isolated and reverse transcribed to cDNA, the sequencing template. Only in-frame clones appear in the TCRdb table, and some are missing; sequencing was by immunoSEQ multiplex PCR. The data show about 14,000 clones, over 50% seen once. The CD4+ cells of several biomarker-study patients went through sorting. This sorting yielded CD25+CD127- cells. With respect to this clone: Its target is unknown. The junction shows a germline mismatch at one end, possibly a read error.

The study's findings and limits: Compared with normal scalp, lesional scalp had higher clonality and more expanded CD8+ clones.

The sample was CD4+ Tregs sorted from blood. The chain has TRBV6-6 and TRBJ2-7; 8 bases line up with TRBD1. The receptor comes from a human donor with alopecia areata. The CDR3, as DNA: TGTGCCAGCAGACGTACTCAGTCTTTGGGACAGGCGTTTTTC. Encoded protein: CASRRTQSLGQAFF.